These 21 T cell receptor beta chains originate from one sample sequenced in a study of cytomegalovirus exposure and HLA in healthy donors. Use of 60 Vbeta and 13 Jbeta primers characterized the PCR. Measured with immunoSEQ multiplex PCR; TCRdb has only the in-frame clones, and not every one. The table shows 150,000 to 200,000 clones, with about four fifths occurring only once. Sample: PBMCs. Source of these receptors: a middle-aged man in good health and CMV-seronegative.

The chain recombines TRBV18 with TRBJ2-7, with 7 bases matching TRBD1. Germline loops: CDR1 KGHSH, CDR2 LQKENI. The CDR3 consists of 11 residues. Losses at the gene ends were 6 bases for V and 12 bases for J; bases not matched to a gene: 8. The CDR3 DNA is TGTGCCAGCTCGCGACAGGGTACGCGGTACTTC. As protein: CASSRQGTRYF.

The J gene is TRBJ2-6, the V gene TRBV9; D gene uncertain. Trimming left V 4 bases short and J 1 base short, with 9 bases between. This CDR3 comprises 15 residues. The germline CDR1 and CDR2 sequences are SGDLS and YYNGEE. CDR3 DNA sequence: TGTGCCAGCAGCCAAGACATTTCTGGGGCCAACGTCCTGACTTTC. Amino acids: CASSQDISGANVLTF.

The chain employs TRBV4-3 and TRBJ2-3; 11 nucleotides match TRBD2. V lost 0 bases and J lost 4; bases outside the gene matches: 3. Germline loops: CDR1 LGHNA, CDR2 YSLEER. The CDR3 has 16 amino acids. CDR3 nucleotides: TGCGCCAGCAGCCAAGATCTAGCGGGGGGCCCAGATACGCAGTATTTT. This codes for CASSQDLAGGPDTQYF.

The CDR3 region is CSVERTGTSGTDTQYF. The DNA of the CDR3 is TGCAGCGTTGAAAGAACCGGGACTAGCGGCACAGATACGCAGTATTTT. The J gene is TRBJ2-3, the V gene TRBV29-1; 10 bases are shared with TRBD2. V shed 2 bases and J 1 base; nucleotides not matched to a gene: 6. The CDR3 extends over 16 amino acids. Germline V gene lookup returns CDR1 SQVTM and CDR2 ANQGSEA.

The V and J genes are TRBV9 and TRBJ2-7, with 9 bases matching TRBD2. CDR1 is SGDLS, CDR2 YYNGEE, per germline. The V segment lost 3 bases and the J segment 0 bases; nucleotides outside the gene matches: 1. CDR3 length: 14 residues. The CDR3 loop is CASSGSGSSYEQYF. The CDR3 nucleotides are TGTGCCAGCAGCGGTAGCGGGAGCTCCTACGAGCAGTACTTC.

The table lists this clone with a count of one. A junction boundary mismatches the germline segment, possibly from a read error. The CDR3 bases are TGTTCCAGCAGCTTAGATAGGGGGACCCACATGCAGTACTTC. It is translated as CSSSLDRGTHMQYF. The V and J genes are TRBV7-9 and TRBJ2-7, with a possible D match to TRBD1 (6 bases). Germline V gene sequence: CDR1 SEHNR, CDR2 FQNEAQ (reference sequence). This CDR3 region has 14 residues.

V is TRBV7-2 and J is TRBJ1-2; 8 bases line up with TRBD1. The CDR3 has 15 amino acids. Germline CDR1 is SGHTA and CDR2 is FQGNSA. V lost 5 bases, J lost 5 bases, and 10 bases stayed unmatched. CDR3 protein: CASSQQGDIPYGYTF. The CDR3 DNA reads as TGTGCCAGCAGCCAACAGGGGGACATACCATATGGCTACACCTTC.

The rearrangement uses TRBV6-4 and TRBJ2-3; 11 positions agree with TRBD2. V shed 5 bases, J shed 4 bases, and the junction held 8 bases outside the gene matches. In germline, CDR1 is MRHNA, CDR2 SNTAGT. The CDR3 length is 16 residues. CDR3 bases: TGTGCCAGCAGTCTACTAGCGGGAGTAACCGCAGATACGCAGTATTTT. Its translation: CASSLLAGVTADTQYF.

V gene TRBV19 combines with J gene TRBJ2-3; TRBD2 matches 12 bases. This CDR3 contains 16 residues. V trimming: 0 bases; J trimming: 8 bases; junction bases outside the gene matches: 6. The germline gives CDR1 LNHDA, CDR2 SQIVND (reference sequence). The DNA of the CDR3 is TGTGCCAGTAGTATAGAGACTAGCGGGGGAAGGGGTACGCAGTATTTT. It is translated as CASSIETSGGRGTQYF.

The CDR3: CASSSSIIQGRYGYTF. In DNA, the CDR3 is TGCGCCAGCAGCTCATCTATTATACAGGGAAGGTATGGCTACACCTTC. The rearrangement joins TRBV4-3 to TRBJ1-2, with a possible D match to TRBD1 (6 bases). Looked up from germline, CDR1 is LGHNA and CDR2 is YSLEER. Between the trimmed V and J ends, which lost 5 bases and 5 bases, there was a span of 21 bases. This CDR3 has 16 amino acids.

J is TRBJ2-5 and V is TRBV5-1, with 10 bases identical to TRBD2. The CDR3 length is 17 residues. V lost 6 bases and J lost 5; bases outside the gene matches: 16. Germline lookup yields CDR1 SGHRS and CDR2 YFSETQ. CDR3 amino acids: CASNPSAGGPGGETQYF. In DNA, the CDR3 is TGCGCCAGCAACCCGTCAGCGGGAGGGCCTGGGGGTGAGACCCAGTACTTC.

This rearrangement joins TRBV5-6 to TRBJ2-3; the match to TRBD1 covers 8 bases. Germline V lookup: CDR1 SGHDT, CDR2 YYEEEE. This CDR3 is built from 15 residues. Trimming cost V 1 base and J 2 bases; bases outside gene matches: 3. Here the CDR3 DNA reads TGTGCCAGCAGCTTGCCGGACAGGGACACAGATACGCAGTATTTT. Protein product: CASSLPDRDTDTQYF.

The chain has TRBV5-1 and TRBJ2-1; D perhaps matches TRBD1 (5 bases). Trimming took 1 base from V and 0 from J, leaving 14 bases between them. CDR3 size: 17 residues. CDR1 SGHRS and CDR2 YFSETQ come from the germline V gene. DNA for the CDR3: TGCGCCAGCAGCTTGAGGGGCCGCCAAAACTCCTACAATGAGCAGTTCTTC. It specifies CASSLRGRQNSYNEQFF.

V is TRBV7-3 and J is TRBJ1-1, with D unresolved. The CDR3 consists of 13 residues. V shed 3 bases and J shed 4 bases, with 9 bases lying between them. Germline CDR1 is SGHTA and CDR2 is FQGTGA. CDR3: CASSLSQFTEAFF. The DNA of the CDR3 is TGTGCCAGCAGCTTGTCACAGTTCACTGAAGCTTTCTTT.

This clone was recorded only once. The gene calls are TRBV29-1 and TRBJ2-3; 9 nucleotides agree with TRBD2. With 4 bases clipped from V and 3 bases from J, the junction kept 5 bases outside the gene matches. The CDR3 spans 14 residues. CDR1 and CDR2 from the germline V gene are SQVTM and ANQGSEA. The CDR3 coding sequence is TGCAGCGTTGGGTCTAGCGGGATGACAGATACGCAGTATTTT. Translation gives CSVGSSGMTDTQYF.

The V gene is TRBV6-5, the J gene TRBJ2-7; D remains ambiguous. Trimming took 0 bases from V and 0 from J, leaving 6 bases between them. This CDR3 region has 14 residues. Germline CDR1 and CDR2: MNHEY and SVGAGI. CDR3 protein: CASSYSGGSYEQYF. Written as DNA, the CDR3 is TGTGCCAGCAGTTACTCCGGCGGCTCCTACGAGCAGTACTTC.

This clone was picked up one time. The J gene is TRBJ1-6, the V gene TRBV10-3, with no clear D. CDR1 ENHRY and CDR2 SYGVKD come from the germline V gene. Trimming took off 5 bases at V and 0 bases at J, with 8 bases between the two ends. The CDR3 sequence is 15 residues long. The DNA for the CDR3 is TGTGCCATCAGTCGAGGAAGCTCCTATAATTCACCCCTCCACTTT. As protein: CAISRGSSYNSPLHF.

The J gene is TRBJ1-2, the V gene TRBV5-4; 7 bases line up with TRBD1. In germline, CDR1 is SGHNT, CDR2 YYREEE (reference sequence). CDR3 length: 15 residues. The CDR3 loop is CATRGGNTANYGYTF. CDR3 coding DNA: TGTGCGACCCGAGGGGGCAACACCGCTAACTATGGCTACACCTTC.

The chain carries TRBV5-1 and TRBJ2-2; possibly TRBD2 for D (5 bases). The germline V gene has CDR1 SGHRS and CDR2 YFSETQ. The CDR3 is 15 amino acids. Trimming pared 2 bases from V and 0 bases from J, leaving 8 bases between. The CDR3 spells CASSFALANTGELFF. CDR3 coding DNA: TGCGCCAGCAGCTTTGCACTAGCGAACACCGGGGAGCTGTTTTTT. Looking up the rest from reference TRBV5-1 and TRBJ2-2 gives the full variable domain: KAGVTQTPRYLIKTRGQQVTLSCSPISGHRSVSWYQQTPGQGLQFLFEYFSETQRNKGNFPGRFSGRQFSNSRSEMNVSTLELGDSALYLCASSFALANTGELFFGEGSRLTVL.

The chain has TRBV4-3 and TRBJ2-5; maybe TRBD2 (5 bases). The end of the DNA is better explained by TRBJ2-7, so the J call may be wrong. This CDR3 is built from 14 residues. CDR1 is LGHNA and CDR2 is YSLEER in the germline V gene. The CDR3 coding sequence is TGCGCCAGCAGCCAAGATGGCGGGCTCTACGAGCAGTACTTC. It translates to CASSQDGGLYEQYF.

The V call is TRBV7-3, the J call TRBJ2-5; 8 bases match TRBD2. The junction had 4 bases not matched to a gene; V was cut back by 2 bases and J by 5 bases. Germline CDR1 reads SGHTA; CDR2 reads FQGTGA. The CDR3 runs to 14 residues. Here the CDR3 DNA reads TGTGCCAGCAGCTTATATGGCGGGGGGGAGACCCAGTACTTC. Translated: CASSLYGGGETQYF.